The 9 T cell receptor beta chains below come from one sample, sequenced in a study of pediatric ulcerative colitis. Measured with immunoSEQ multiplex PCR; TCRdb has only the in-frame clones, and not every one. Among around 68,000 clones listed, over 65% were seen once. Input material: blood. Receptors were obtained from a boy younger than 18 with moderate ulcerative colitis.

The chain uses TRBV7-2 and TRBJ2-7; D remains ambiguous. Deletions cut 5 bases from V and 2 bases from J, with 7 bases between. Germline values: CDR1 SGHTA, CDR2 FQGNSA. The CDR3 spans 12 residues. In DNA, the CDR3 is TGTGCCAGCAGCCGATATACCTACGAGCAGTACTTC. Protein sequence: CASSRYTYEQYF.

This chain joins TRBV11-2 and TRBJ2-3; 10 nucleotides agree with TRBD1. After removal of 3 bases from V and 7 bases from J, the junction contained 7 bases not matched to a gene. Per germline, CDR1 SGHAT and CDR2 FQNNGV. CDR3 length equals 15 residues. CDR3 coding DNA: TGTGCCAGCAGCTTCCCGGGACAGGGGAGGTATACGCAGTATTTT. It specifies CASSFPGQGRYTQYF.

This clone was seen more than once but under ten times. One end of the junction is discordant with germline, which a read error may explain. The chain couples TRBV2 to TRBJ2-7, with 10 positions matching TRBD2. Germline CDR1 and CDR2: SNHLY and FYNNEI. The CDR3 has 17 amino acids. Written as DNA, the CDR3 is TGTGCCAGCAGCGAAGAAAGGACTAGCGGAGCCACCTACGAGCAGTACTTC. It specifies CASSEERTSGATYEQYF. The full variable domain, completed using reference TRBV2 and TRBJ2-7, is EPEVTQTPSHQVTQMGQEVILRCVPISNHLYFYWYRQILGQKVEFLVSFYNNEISEKSEIFDDQFSVERPDGSNFTLKIRSTKLEDSAMYFCASSEERTSGATYEQYFGPGTRLTVT.

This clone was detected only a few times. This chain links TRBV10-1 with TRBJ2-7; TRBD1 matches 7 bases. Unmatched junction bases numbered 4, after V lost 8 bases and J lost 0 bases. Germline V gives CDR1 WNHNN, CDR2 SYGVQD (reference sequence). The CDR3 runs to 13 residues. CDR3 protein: CASGGQHSYEQYF. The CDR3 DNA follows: TGCGCCAGCGGGGGACAGCACTCCTACGAGCAGTACTTC.

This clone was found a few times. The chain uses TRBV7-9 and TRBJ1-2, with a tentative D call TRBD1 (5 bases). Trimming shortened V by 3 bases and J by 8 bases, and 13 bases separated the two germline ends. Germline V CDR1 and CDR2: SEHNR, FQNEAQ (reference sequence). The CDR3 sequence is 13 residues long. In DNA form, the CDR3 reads TGTGCCAGCAGCTTCGGGGCTGATGGAGGCTACACCTTC. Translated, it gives CASSFGADGGYTF.

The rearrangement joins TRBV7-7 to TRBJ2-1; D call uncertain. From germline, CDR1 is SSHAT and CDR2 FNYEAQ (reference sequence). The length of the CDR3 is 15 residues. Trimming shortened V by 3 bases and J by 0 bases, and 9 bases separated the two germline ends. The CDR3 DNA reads TGTGCCAGCAGCTTCGCCCCCAGCTCCTACAATGAGCAGTTCTTC. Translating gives CASSFAPSSYNEQFF.

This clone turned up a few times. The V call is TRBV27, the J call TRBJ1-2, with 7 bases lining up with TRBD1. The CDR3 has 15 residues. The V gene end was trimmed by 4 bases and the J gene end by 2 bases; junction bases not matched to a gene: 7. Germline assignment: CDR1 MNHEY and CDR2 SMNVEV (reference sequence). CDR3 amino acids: CASSYAGQVNYGYTF. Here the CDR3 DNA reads TGTGCCAGCAGTTACGCTGGACAGGTCAACTATGGCTACACCTTC.

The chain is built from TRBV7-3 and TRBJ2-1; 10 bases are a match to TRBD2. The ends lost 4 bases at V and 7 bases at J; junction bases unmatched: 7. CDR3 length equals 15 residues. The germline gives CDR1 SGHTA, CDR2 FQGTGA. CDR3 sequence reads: CASSSSGTSENEQFF. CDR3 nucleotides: TGTGCCAGCAGCTCCTCCGGGACTAGCGAAAATGAGCAGTTCTTC.

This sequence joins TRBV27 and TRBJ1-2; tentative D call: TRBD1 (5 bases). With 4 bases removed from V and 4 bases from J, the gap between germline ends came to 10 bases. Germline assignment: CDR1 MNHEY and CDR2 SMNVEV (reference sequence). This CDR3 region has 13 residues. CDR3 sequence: CASSSTGRYGYTF. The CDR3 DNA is TGTGCCAGCAGTTCCACGGGACGCTATGGCTACACCTTC.